This T cell receptor (beta chain) is drawn from a study of cytomegalovirus exposure and HLA in healthy donors. Study details: Out of about 170 million T cells, an earlier analysis found 117 million unique TCR beta sequences in total.

J was trimmed by 10 bases and V by 3 bases; bases with no gene match: 6. The CDR3 consists of 13 residues. Germline V gene data show CDR1 as KGHSH and CDR2 as LQKENI. Vbeta (60) and Jbeta (13) primers were used in the PCR. Profiling relied on immunoSEQ multiplex PCR, and the TCRdb table lists in-frame clones only, not all of them. The sample contains about 150,000 clones, over 50% of which appear only once. The sequence derives from a human donor in good health. Sequenced: PBMCs. The chain joins TRBV18 to TRBJ2-1; TRBD1 aligns across 7 bases. CDR3 DNA sequence: TGTGCCAGCTCACCCATCTACAGGGGAGAGCAGTTCTTC. Its protein is CASSPIYRGEQFF.